This T cell receptor (beta chain) came from a study of T cells expressing NK-cell markers. Turning to the study itself: CD3+CD56+NKG2C+, CD3+CD56+NKG2C- and CD3+CD56-NKG2C+ T cells, once sorted, supplied the TCR beta repertoires. Eight donors were sequenced, of whom seven were HCMV-seropositive, while the remaining one was HCMV-seronegative.

Regarding this clonotype: Its cognate antigen is unknown.

Study-level results: Where several donors were concerned, these clonotypes also led the CD3+CD56-NKG2C+ fraction.

The germline gives CDR1 SQVTM, CDR2 ANQGSEA. The length of the CDR3 is 14 residues. TCRdb reprocessed the 5' RACE reads and keeps a single row for each CDR3 protein, giving no DNA. Listed are over 200,000 distinct CDR3 sequences; 0.3% to 0.45% falls within the top ten. The rearrangement joins TRBV29-1 to TRBJ1-2; TCRdb's D gene call, TRBD1, goes unchecked for lack of DNA. This TCR was sampled from a man aged 18 to 35 in good health. The material sequenced was blood T cells: a sorted CD56 or NKG2C T cell subset, CD4+ or CD8+ T cells, or bulk PBMC T cells (not recorded which). This CDR3 is CSVDVAGEGYGYTF.